This T cell receptor beta chain was obtained from a study of T cell responses to AZD1222 COVID-19 vaccine. Study-wide results and limits: Two doses of AZD1222 preceded a rise in Spike-specific TCR breadth and depth. Donor demographics were predominantly white British with a female majority; clonal diversity may be underestimated. All repertoire sampling was performed exclusively after the peak T cell response.

With regard to this clone: The antigen is unknown.

The method was immunoSEQ multiplex PCR; TCRdb's version includes in-frame clones alone and lacks a portion of them. Of approximately 150,000 clones listed, approximately 90% are singletons. Trimming removed 5 bases at V and 0 bases at J, with 13 bases between. Germline loops: CDR1 SEHNR, CDR2 FQNEAQ (reference sequence). The CDR3 covers 15 residues. V gene TRBV7-9 combines with J gene TRBJ1-1; possibly TRBD1 for D (6 bases). The sequencing here drew on peripheral blood, taken 28 days after the second AZD1222 dose. This receptor was taken from an adult who received the AZD1222 COVID-19 vaccine. This chain's CDR3 is CASSLQTGMNTEAFF. CDR3 in DNA: TGTGCCAGCAGCCTACAGACAGGTATGAACACTGAAGCTTTCTTT.